This entry concerns a single T cell receptor (beta chain). This record comes from a study of control samples from healthy donors and cancer patients. Profiling relied on immunoSEQ multiplex PCR, and the TCRdb table lists in-frame clones only, not all of them. Of under 200,000 clones listed, around 90% were seen once; the top ten hold 0.68%. Germline V gene lookup returns CDR1 MDHEN and CDR2 SYDVKM. V was cut by 1 base and J by 4 bases, with 8 bases left in between. The CDR3 extends over 14 amino acids. The clonotype originates from a woman in her thirties in good health. The sample consisted of blood. The chain is built from TRBV28 and TRBJ1-5; D is unclear. CDR3 in DNA: TGTGCCAGCAGTTTATTGTTGGGGAATCAGCCCCAGCATTTT. Amino acid sequence: CASSLLLGNQPQHF.